Sequencing of this T cell receptor (beta chain) was carried out in a study of shared clonotypes between healthy human individuals. In the study overall: For every donor, three CD4 naive, three CD4 memory, two CD8 naive and one CD8 memory plates were used. Findings of the study overall: The four-donor shared clonotypes exceeded non-shared clonotypes in generation probability, with non-shared ones scoring lower. As a rule, naive subsets had a larger estimated richness than memory subsets.

A note on this clone: Its antigen is not known.

Repertoires were generated with immunoSEQ multiplex PCR, while TCRdb's copy carries only in-frame clones and drops some. The table includes about 2.1 million clones, roughly 93% detected once. CDR1 LNHDA and CDR2 SQIVND come from the germline V gene (reference sequence). The CDR3 has 15 amino acids. Losses at the gene ends were 5 bases for V and 0 bases for J; bases not matched to a gene: 4. Naive CD8 isolation took CD45RO-negative cells positively selected for CCR7 and excluded terminally differentiated effector memory CD45RA+ cells. The gene calls are TRBV19 and TRBJ2-4; 7 bases are a match to TRBD1. Sequencing was performed on naive CD8+ T cells from PBMCs. This TCR was sampled from a man younger than 35 in good health. Some clones in this sample may be carry-over from other donors' samples. The CDR3 here is CASSEGQLAKNIQYF. For the CDR3, the DNA is TGTGCCAGTAGTGAGGGACAGCTAGCCAAAAACATTCAGTACTTC.